These 21 T cell receptor beta chains share one sample of origin, sequenced in a study of response to subunit inactivated influenza vaccine. TCRdb called the RT-PCR reads again in MiXCR, with one record for every CDR3 protein. The table shows some 570,000 distinct CDR3 sequences, with approximately 11% occurring only once. The same data also contributed to another study, on T cells expressing NK-cell markers. According to that study: Beta-chain TCR cDNA was generated via 5'RACE template switching with UMIs.

The sample in question was PBMCs from blood, obtained on the day of vaccination. These receptors were taken from a middle-aged man who received an inactivated influenza vaccine.

This chain joins TRBV20-1 and TRBJ1-2; D unclear. Trimming left V 3 bases short and J 4 bases short, with 12 bases between. The CDR3 is 13 residues long. The germline gives CDR1 DFQATT, CDR2 SNEGSKA (reference sequence). CDR3 in DNA: TGCAGTGCTAGTTTAGGGTCTGGCTATGGCTACACCTTC. As protein: CSASLGSGYGYTF.

This sequence joins TRBV7-2 and TRBJ2-1, with TRBD2 matching 7 bases. There are 14 residues in the CDR3. V lost 5 bases and J lost 3; bases outside the gene matches: 4. The V gene's germline CDR1 is SGHTA and CDR2 FQGNSA. The CDR3 region has the DNA TGTGCCAGCAGCCCTGGGGGGGTCTACAATGAGCAGTTCTTC. This encodes CASSPGGVYNEQFF. Drawing the rest from reference TRBV7-2 and TRBJ2-1, the complete variable domain is GAGVSQSPSNKVTEKGKDVELRCDPISGHTALYWYRQSLGQGLEFLIYFQGNSAPDKSGLPSDRFSAERTGGSVSTLTIQRTQQEDSAVYLCASSPGGVYNEQFFGPGTRLTVL.

The J gene is TRBJ1-1, the V gene TRBV29-1; D is ambiguous. The CDR3 loop spans 11 amino acids. The V and J ends lost 5 bases and 1 base respectively, with 5 bases between them. CDR1 and CDR2 (germline): SQVTM, ANQGSEA. CDR3 sequence: CSVRQNTEAFF. In DNA form, the CDR3 reads TGCAGCGTTCGTCAGAACACTGAAGCTTTCTTT.

The chain employs TRBV24-1 and TRBJ2-1; 8 positions agree with TRBD2. V gave up 3 bases and J gave up 9 bases; unmatched junction bases: 12. CDR1 KGHDR and CDR2 SFDVKD come from the germline V gene. CDR3 size: 16 residues. The CDR3 DNA reads TGTGCCACCAGTGATCCTCTAGGAGCGGGAGTTCCTGAGCAGTTCTTC. Translated: CATSDPLGAGVPEQFF.

The chain carries TRBV7-9 and TRBJ2-5; TRBD2 might be the D (6 bases). CDR3 length: 14 residues. The germline gives CDR1 SEHNR, CDR2 FQNEAQ (reference sequence). Deletions cut 0 bases from V and 2 bases from J, with 7 bases between. CDR3 in amino acids: CASSLAREQETQYF. The CDR3, as DNA: TGTGCCAGCAGCTTAGCGCGGGAACAAGAGACCCAGTACTTC.

V is TRBV7-8 and J is TRBJ2-2, with TRBD2 as a possible D gene (7 bases). Germline V gene lookup returns CDR1 SGHVS and CDR2 FQNEAQ. The CDR3 loop spans 15 amino acids. Trimming took 6 bases from V and 4 from J, leaving 15 bases between them. CDR3: CASSQGGAVTGELFF. The CDR3 DNA reads TGTGCCAGCAGTCAAGGGGGGGCGGTCACCGGGGAGCTGTTTTTT.

This clonotype was recorded at least ten times. The chain combines TRBV14 with TRBJ2-5; D gene unclear. Germline lookup yields CDR1 SGHDN and CDR2 FVKESK. The CDR3 contains 14 residues. Trimming removed 3 bases from V and 2 bases from J, with 10 bases in between. The CDR3 reads CASSQAYLQETQYF. In DNA form, the CDR3 reads TGTGCCAGCAGCCAGGCCTACTTACAAGAGACCCAGTACTTC.

The rearrangement joins TRBV20-1 to TRBJ2-5; no firm D call. CDR1 and CDR2 (germline): DFQATT, SNEGSKA (reference sequence). This CDR3 has 15 amino acids. Trimming pared 0 bases from V and 4 bases from J, leaving 15 bases between. Here the CDR3 DNA reads TGCAGTGCTAGAGATCCGTACGGGTCGGGAGAGACCCAGTACTTC. The encoded protein is CSARDPYGSGETQYF.

CDR3 residues: CASSSSGRAENEQFF. The CDR3, as DNA: TGCGCCAGCAGCTCTAGCGGGAGGGCCGAGAATGAGCAGTTCTTC. The chain uses TRBV5-1 and TRBJ2-1, with TRBD2 identical over 12 bases. The length of the CDR3 is 15 residues. With 3 bases clipped from V and 7 bases from J, the junction kept 5 bases outside the gene matches. Germline V gene lookup returns CDR1 SGHRS and CDR2 YFSETQ.

V is TRBV20-1 and J is TRBJ1-4; D unresolved. This CDR3 is built from 14 residues. The germline V gene has CDR1 DFQATT and CDR2 SNEGSKA (reference sequence). V lost 3 bases and J 0 bases, leaving 8 bases between the germline ends. CDR3 sequence reads: CSASQTSTNEKLFF. The CDR3 DNA reads as TGCAGTGCTAGCCAGACGTCAACTAATGAAAAACTGTTTTTT.

The chain carries TRBV7-9 and TRBJ2-4; 11 nucleotides match TRBD2. There are 16 residues in the CDR3. Germline-derived CDR1 and CDR2 are SEHNR and FQNEAQ (reference sequence). The junction had 3 bases not matched to a gene; V was cut back by 3 bases and J by 2 bases. CDR3 sequence (DNA): TGTGCCAGCAGCTTTAGCGGGAGGGATCCCAAAAACATTCAGTACTTC. Protein product: CASSFSGRDPKNIQYF.

This clonotype was recorded a few times. The chain joins TRBV7-8 to TRBJ2-1; D not resolved. In germline, CDR1 is SGHVS, CDR2 FQNEAQ. Deletions cut 5 bases from V and 2 bases from J, with 16 bases between. The CDR3 covers 16 residues. The CDR3 reads CASSPEASPAYNEQFF. DNA of the CDR3: TGTGCCAGCAGCCCAGAGGCTAGTCCAGCCTACAATGAGCAGTTCTTC.

The chain recombines TRBV20-1 with TRBJ2-1; TRBD2 matches at 14 bases. There are 18 residues in the CDR3. V dropped 4 bases and J dropped 0; count of bases not matched to a gene: 8. Germline CDR1 is DFQATT and CDR2 is SNEGSKA (reference sequence). CDR3 sequence: CSAKKGLAGAPSYNEQFF. The CDR3 coding sequence is TGCAGTGCTAAAAAGGGACTAGCGGGAGCTCCCTCCTACAATGAGCAGTTCTTC.

The chain joins TRBV7-2 to TRBJ1-4, with 8 bases that match TRBD1. This CDR3 contains 15 residues. Per the germline V gene, CDR1 is SGHTA and CDR2 is FQGNSA. Trimming took 4 bases from V and 4 from J; bases not matched to a gene: 5. The CDR3 loop reads CASSWTGRVNEKLFF. The CDR3 DNA reads as TGTGCCAGCAGCTGGACAGGGCGGGTTAATGAAAAACTGTTTTTT.

This clonotype was found many times. The CDR3 loop is CSARDGRRHSIGELFF. The DNA of the CDR3 is TGCAGTGCTAGGGATGGGCGACGCCATAGCATTGGGGAGCTGTTTTTT. The chain links TRBV20-1 to TRBJ2-2, with D hard to call. The germline V and J ends were trimmed by 3 bases and 8 bases, with 22 bases remaining between them. CDR1 is DFQATT, CDR2 SNEGSKA, per germline (reference sequence). The CDR3 sequence is 16 residues long.

This clonotype was detected many times. The chain uses TRBV5-1 and TRBJ2-5; TRBD2 agrees at 12 bases. Germline CDR1 is SGHRS and CDR2 is YFSETQ. The CDR3 consists of 15 residues. Losses at the gene ends were 4 bases for V and 2 bases for J; bases not matched to a gene: 3. The CDR3 coding sequence is TGCGCCAGCAGCACCGGACTAGCGGGGCAAGAGACCCAGTACTTC. It specifies CASSTGLAGQETQYF.

In this sample, this clonotype turned up a few times. The chain carries TRBV29-1 and TRBJ1-1; 10 bases map to TRBD1. The germline CDR1 and CDR2 sequences are SQVTM and ANQGSEA. Losses at the gene ends were 6 bases for V and 4 bases for J; bases not matched to a gene: 8. The CDR3 extends over 14 amino acids. The CDR3 loop reads CSVNRQGASTEAFF. Here the CDR3 DNA reads TGCAGCGTCAACAGACAGGGGGCAAGCACTGAAGCTTTCTTT.

V gene TRBV18 combines with J gene TRBJ2-7; 7 bases agree with TRBD1. V was pared by 2 bases and J by 0 bases, with 7 bases of the junction left unmatched. The CDR3 extends over 16 amino acids. CDR1 is KGHSH, CDR2 LQKENI, per germline. The CDR3 DNA reads TGTGCCAGCTCACCAAGGGACAGAATGAGCTCCTACGAGCAGTACTTC. The encoded protein is CASSPRDRMSSYEQYF.

This clonotype was counted between two and nine times. J is TRBJ1-2 and V is TRBV21-1; the table assigns TRBD1, which was not confirmed against the DNA. TRBV21-1 is a pseudogene. CDR3 length: 15 amino acids. The DNA for the CDR3 is TGTGCCAGCAGCATGCGAGGGACAGCTCCCTATGGCTACACCTTC. Amino acids: CASSMRGTAPYGYTF.

The genes are TRBV3-1 and TRBJ2-7; D remains unclear. Germline CDR1 is LGHDT and CDR2 is YNNKEL (reference sequence). Trimming left V 3 bases short and J 3 bases short, with 6 bases between. The CDR3 sequence is 12 residues long. The CDR3 spells CASSHPNYEQYF. Here the CDR3 DNA reads TGTGCCAGCAGCCATCCAAACTACGAGCAGTACTTC.

This clonotype appeared a few times. This sequence joins TRBV20-1 and TRBJ2-1, with TRBD2 as a possible D gene (5 bases). This CDR3 has 14 residues. Trimming removed 0 bases at V and 4 bases at J, with 10 bases between. The germline V gene encodes CDR1 DFQATT and CDR2 SNEGSKA (reference sequence). CDR3 region: CSARDDGVYNEQFF. CDR3 bases: TGCAGTGCTAGAGATGACGGGGTTTACAATGAGCAGTTCTTC.